The 22 T cell receptor beta chains below were found in one sample sequenced in a study of blood T cell repertoires in COVID-19. Profiling relied on immunoSEQ multiplex PCR, and the TCRdb table lists in-frame clones only, not all of them. The sample lists around 100,000 clones, approximately 89% seen once, with roughly a sixth in the top ten. Sequenced sample: peripheral blood. Every receptor here comes from a woman of 80 years or more in a cohort sampled during active COVID-19.

This clone was counted once. This chain uses TRBV11-2 with TRBJ2-7, with a tentative D call TRBD2 (5 bases). The V and J ends lost 2 bases and 3 bases respectively, with 11 bases between them. This CDR3 is built from 14 residues. Germline values: CDR1 SGHAT, CDR2 FQNNGV. CDR3: CASSLSGRDYEQYF. The CDR3 DNA reads TGTGCCAGCAGCTTAAGTGGCCGGGACTACGAGCAGTACTTC.

This chain joins TRBV5-1 and TRBJ2-2, with 13 bases matching TRBD2. Germline V gene lookup returns CDR1 SGHRS and CDR2 YFSETQ. V was clipped by 7 bases and J by 3 bases; unmatched bases: 3. The CDR3 is made up of 15 amino acids. The CDR3 is CASGGLAGDTGELFF. CDR3 in DNA: TGCGCCAGCGGCGGACTAGCGGGAGACACCGGGGAGCTGTTTTTT.

The chain couples TRBV23-1 to TRBJ1-6; TRBD1 matches at 9 bases. TRBV23-1 is assigned to the ORF class and has an uncertain function. This CDR3 has 16 amino acids. With 3 bases clipped from V and 10 bases from J, the junction kept 10 bases outside the gene matches. The chain's CDR3 is CASSQGAGTGNSPLHF. CDR3 DNA sequence: TGCGCCAGCAGTCAGGGTGCCGGGACAGGGAACTCACCCCTCCACTTT.

This sequence joins TRBV12-3 or TRBV12-4 and TRBJ2-1; the D is unclear. The CDR3 runs 11 residues. The V and J ends lost 5 bases and 5 bases respectively, with 4 bases between them. This chain's CDR3 is CASSVDNEQFF. The CDR3 DNA reads as TGTGCCAGCAGTGTCGACAATGAGCAGTTCTTC.

The V call is TRBV28, the J call TRBJ1-5; tentative D call: TRBD1 (5 bases). V was cut by 2 bases and J by 7 bases, with 15 bases left in between. CDR3 length equals 15 residues. Germline values: CDR1 MDHEN, CDR2 SYDVKM. The CDR3 here is CASSLATSGVQPQHF. The CDR3 DNA is TGTGCCAGCAGTTTAGCAACTTCGGGGGTCCAGCCCCAGCATTTT.

In nucleotides, the CDR3 is TGCGCCAGCAGCTTCGGCCTAGCGGGGGTATACGAGCAGTACTTC. Translated, it gives CASSFGLAGVYEQYF. This sequence joins TRBV5-1 and TRBJ2-7; 10 nucleotides line up with TRBD2. Trimming at V came to 2 bases and at J to 4 bases, leaving 6 bases not matched to a gene. CDR3 size: 15 residues. Germline V gene lookup returns CDR1 SGHRS and CDR2 YFSETQ.

This clone showed up just once. This rearrangement joins TRBV11-3 to TRBJ2-7; the D gene is possibly TRBD1 (5 bases). The CDR3 sequence is 16 residues long. CDR1 SGHNT and CDR2 YENEEA come from the germline V gene. The V end was cut by 0 bases, the J end by 7 bases, with 19 bases between. The CDR3 loop is CASSLDKGVGLSEQYF. The CDR3 DNA reads TGTGCCAGCAGCTTAGATAAAGGAGTGGGGCTTTCTGAGCAGTACTTC. The full variable domain, completed using reference TRBV11-3 and TRBJ2-7, is EAGVVQSPRYKIIEKKQPVAFWCNPISGHNTLYWYLQNLGQGPELLIRYENEEAVDDSQLPKDRFSAERLKGVDSTLKIQPAELGDSAVYLCASSLDKGVGLSEQYFGPGTRLTVT.

The chain joins TRBV14 to TRBJ1-3; maybe TRBD1 (5 bases). The germline CDR1 and CDR2 sequences are SGHDN and FVKESK. CDR3 length: 15 amino acids. The germline V and J ends were trimmed by 3 bases and 3 bases, with 12 bases remaining between them. This CDR3 reads CASSQLRGIGNTIYF. The CDR3 DNA sequence: TGTGCCAGCAGCCAGTTAAGGGGAATTGGAAACACCATATATTTT.

This clone was detected ten times or more. The V call is TRBV7-9, the J call TRBJ2-2, with TRBD2 matching over 12 bases. The CDR3 consists of 16 residues. J was trimmed by 5 bases and V by 8 bases; bases with no gene match: 9. Germline V CDR1 and CDR2: SEHNR, FQNEAQ (reference sequence). The CDR3 DNA is TGTGCCAGCGCCCGTGAAGGACTAGCGGGGACCGGGGAGCTGTTTTTT. Translation: CASAREGLAGTGELFF.

The chain has TRBV29-1 and TRBJ1-4, with 8 bases identical to TRBD1. The CDR3 loop spans 13 amino acids. The V segment lost 6 bases and the J segment 5 bases; nucleotides outside the gene matches: 5. Germline V gives CDR1 SQVTM, CDR2 ANQGSEA. CDR3 sequence (DNA): TGCAGCGTCATGGGACAGGCGAATGAAAAACTGTTTTTT. Translated: CSVMGQANEKLFF.

V usage is TRBV28 and J usage is TRBJ2-7; possible D gene TRBD2, 5 bases. Trimming removed 5 bases at V and 6 bases at J, with 11 bases between. CDR1 MDHEN and CDR2 SYDVKM come from the germline V gene. The CDR3 runs 12 residues. CDR3 region: CASSPGFAEQYF. CDR3 nucleotides: TGTGCCAGCAGTCCGGGATTCGCCGAGCAGTACTTC.

V and J are TRBV10-3 and TRBJ1-2, with 9 bases lining up with TRBD1. Looked up from germline, CDR1 is ENHRY and CDR2 is SYGVKD. This CDR3 contains 15 residues. V lost 3 bases, J lost 6 bases, and 8 bases stayed unmatched. CDR3: CAISDSKDRGHGYTF. The CDR3 region has the DNA TGTGCCATCAGTGACTCTAAGGACAGGGGACATGGCTACACCTTC.

The chain is built from TRBV29-1 and TRBJ1-5, with TRBD1 as a possible D gene (5 bases). The CDR3 extends over 12 amino acids. In germline, CDR1 is SQVTM, CDR2 ANQGSEA. V was trimmed by 7 bases and J by 0 bases, leaving 7 bases between them. The CDR3 loop is CSARDSNQPQHF. The CDR3 coding sequence is TGCAGCGCCAGGGATAGCAATCAGCCCCAGCATTTT.

The sample holds a few counts of this clone. The chain recombines TRBV5-1 with TRBJ2-7, with no clear D. The CDR3 spans 14 residues. The germline V gene encodes CDR1 SGHRS and CDR2 YFSETQ. The V end lost 0 bases, the J end lost 4 bases, and 11 bases lay between the germline ends. The CDR3 reads CASSLAAGEYEQYF. The CDR3 bases are TGCGCCAGCAGCTTGGCGGCAGGCGAGTACGAGCAGTACTTC.

Worth noting for this clone: Other DNA sequences in this sample translate to the same CDR3. The V and J genes are TRBV7-9 and TRBJ2-7, with a possible D match to TRBD1 (5 bases). The CDR3 sequence is 13 residues long. The V and J ends lost 1 base and 2 bases respectively, with 6 bases between them. CDR1 is SEHNR, CDR2 FQNEAQ, per germline (reference sequence). For the CDR3, the DNA is TGTGCCAGCAGCTTAGGCAGGGCCTACGAGCAGTACTTC. Protein sequence: CASSLGRAYEQYF.

V is TRBV11-2 and J is TRBJ2-5; D unclear. Deletions cut 1 base from V and 5 bases from J, with 5 bases between. Germline CDR1 reads SGHAT; CDR2 reads FQNNGV. There are 12 residues in the CDR3. CDR3 loop: CASSLARETQYF. CDR3 nucleotides: TGTGCCAGCAGCTTAGCGAGGGAGACCCAGTACTTC. The entire variable domain, with the rest obtained from reference TRBV11-2 and TRBJ2-5, is as follows: EAGVAQSPRYKIIEKRQSVAFWCNPISGHATLYWYQQILGQGPKLLIQFQNNGVVDDSQLPKDRFSAERLKGVDSTLKIQPAKLEDSAVYLCASSLARETQYFGPGTRLLVL.

The chain's CDR3 is CASSLGPSYEEQYF. The CDR3 nucleotides are TGTGCCAGCAGCTTGGGCCCCTCCTACGAAGAGCAGTACTTC. The rearrangement uses TRBV5-4 and TRBJ2-7; D unresolved. Trimming left V 0 bases short and J 7 bases short, with 14 bases between. The CDR3 has 14 amino acids. Per the germline V gene, CDR1 is SGHNT and CDR2 is YYREEE (reference sequence).

This chain connects TRBV7-9 to TRBJ2-1; 7 nucleotides match TRBD2. The V and J ends lost 0 bases and 8 bases, in that order; junction bases with no gene match: 7. This CDR3 has 15 residues. Germline V gene data show CDR1 as SEHNR and CDR2 as FQNEAQ (reference sequence). CDR3 in DNA: TGTGCCAGCAGCTTAGCGGGAGGGCCTTCCGATGAGCAGTTCTTC. It codes for CASSLAGGPSDEQFF.

The genes are TRBV5-8 and TRBJ1-3, with 7 bases that match TRBD1. Germline lookup yields CDR1 SGHTS and CDR2 YDEGEE. The CDR3 is made up of 17 amino acids. Trimming took 4 bases from V and 3 from J; bases not matched to a gene: 13. CDR3 amino acids: CASSEPGTAKGGNTIYF. DNA of the CDR3: TGTGCCAGCAGCGAACCCGGGACAGCCAAAGGTGGAAACACCATATATTTT.

This clone was observed once. This chain connects TRBV6-5 to TRBJ2-1, with D maybe TRBD2 (5 bases). There are 13 residues in the CDR3. Germline V gene data show CDR1 as MNHEY and CDR2 as SVGAGI. V dropped 7 bases and J dropped 4 bases, with 11 bases sitting between them. CDR3 nucleotides: TGTGCCAGCAAGAGGGAGAATTACAATGAGCAGTTCTTC. It is translated as CASKRENYNEQFF.

CDR3 residues: CASSFGGGAGDTQYF. Here the CDR3 DNA reads TGTGCCAGCAGTTTTGGAGGGGGGGCTGGAGATACGCAGTATTTT. This chain uses TRBV28 with TRBJ2-3, with D perhaps TRBD2 (7 bases). The CDR3 loop spans 15 amino acids. Trimming removed 3 bases from V and 5 bases from J, with 15 bases in between. CDR1 and CDR2 (germline): MDHEN, SYDVKM.

The J gene is TRBJ2-2, the V gene TRBV10-3, with TRBD2 identical over 10 bases. This CDR3 has 14 amino acids. Trimming cost V 8 bases and J 5 bases; bases outside gene matches: 5. CDR1 and CDR2 (germline): ENHRY, SYGVKD. CDR3 DNA: TGTGCCATCGGGCTAGCGGGGGCTACCGGGGAGCTGTTTTTT. Translated: CAIGLAGATGELFF.